This entry lists 23 T cell receptor beta chains sequenced from one sample in a study of cytomegalovirus exposure and HLA in healthy donors. 60 Vbeta and 13 Jbeta primers were used in PCR. Only in-frame clones appear in the TCRdb table, and some are missing; sequencing was by immunoSEQ multiplex PCR. The sample yields under 150,000 clones, about 72% seen once. The sequenced sample was PBMCs. These receptors were obtained from a man aged 25 to 40 in good health and CMV-seropositive.

This clone was recorded a few times. This rearrangement joins TRBV29-1 to TRBJ2-7, with TRBD1 matching over 7 bases. CDR3 length: 15 amino acids. Per germline, CDR1 SQVTM and CDR2 ANQGSEA. J gave up 2 bases and V 4 bases, and 11 bases lay outside the gene matches. CDR3 bases: TGCAGCGTTGTTCGTACGGGACAGACTCCCTACGAGCAGTACTTC. It specifies CSVVRTGQTPYEQYF.

The chain combines TRBV6-1 with TRBJ2-6; TRBD1 aligns across 10 bases. J lost 2 bases, V lost 6 bases, and 1 base had no gene match. The germline CDR1 and CDR2 sequences are MNHNS and SASEGT. The CDR3 sequence is 15 residues long. CDR3: CASRTGGAGANVLTF. The DNA for the CDR3 is TGTGCCAGCAGGACAGGGGGCGCTGGGGCCAACGTCCTGACTTTC.

The chain carries TRBV6-6 and TRBJ1-2; 7 nucleotides line up with TRBD1. V lost 8 bases to trimming and J lost 1 base; unmatched junction nucleotides: 4. The CDR3 is made up of 13 amino acids. CDR1 is MNHNY and CDR2 is SVGAGI in the germline V gene (reference sequence). The CDR3 coding sequence is TGTGCCAGCCGGGACAGTAATAACTATGGCTACACCTTC. Its protein is CASRDSNNYGYTF.

This chain uses TRBV29-1 with TRBJ2-3, with 8 bases aligning to TRBD2. The V segment lost 5 bases and the J segment 1 base; nucleotides outside the gene matches: 2. Germline V gives CDR1 SQVTM, CDR2 ANQGSEA. The CDR3 runs 13 residues. The CDR3 spells CSVLAGGTDTQYF. Here the CDR3 DNA reads TGCAGCGTTCTAGCGGGCGGCACAGATACGCAGTATTTT.

The chain recombines TRBV6-1 with TRBJ1-5; D uncertain. Trimming left V 1 base short and J 0 bases short, with 7 bases between. The CDR3 has 15 residues. The germline gives CDR1 MNHNS, CDR2 SASEGT. This CDR3 reads CASSEGGYSNQPQHF. The CDR3 nucleotides read TGTGCCAGCAGTGAAGGCGGATATAGCAATCAGCCCCAGCATTTT.

The genes are TRBV11-2 and TRBJ2-1, with D possibly matching TRBD2 (5 bases). This CDR3 spans 14 amino acids. Trimming removed 1 base from V and 9 bases from J, with 13 bases in between. CDR1 is SGHAT, CDR2 FQNNGV, per germline. CDR3 in DNA: TGTGCCAGCAGCTTAGGGGTAGCGTGGGGTGAGCAGTTCTTC. Its translation: CASSLGVAWGEQFF.

The sample holds a few counts of this clone. The rearrangement links TRBV4-3 to TRBJ1-1, with a tentative D call TRBD1 (6 bases). The CDR3 has 17 amino acids. Germline lookup yields CDR1 LGHNA and CDR2 YSLEER. The ends were cut back, 4 bases at V and 2 bases at J, with 20 bases in the middle. DNA of the CDR3: TGCGCCAGCAGCCCGGGACACGGGAGGTGGCTAAACACTGAAGCTTTCTTT. It is translated as CASSPGHGRWLNTEAFF.

The J gene is TRBJ2-7, the V gene TRBV2; D is ambiguous. Trimming removed 10 bases from V and 2 bases from J, with 9 bases in between. The CDR3 is made up of 11 amino acids. Germline CDR1 SNHLY, CDR2 FYNNEI. CDR3 region: CAISLTYEQYF. The CDR3 nucleotides read TGTGCCATAAGCCTGACCTACGAGCAGTACTTC.

The rearrangement links TRBV5-1 to TRBJ2-5; D possibly corresponds to TRBD2 (6 bases). CDR3 length: 13 residues. Germline loops: CDR1 SGHRS, CDR2 YFSETQ. Trimming left V 3 bases short and J 4 bases short, with 10 bases between. The CDR3 sequence: CASSSGELETQYF. CDR3 coding DNA: TGCGCCAGCAGCTCGGGGGAGTTAGAGACCCAGTACTTC.

The chain uses TRBV30 and TRBJ1-5; D is perhaps TRBD1 (6 bases). Germline-derived CDR1 and CDR2 are GTSNPN and SVGIG (reference sequence). The CDR3 has 14 residues. Trimming removed 0 bases from V and 3 bases from J, with 9 bases in between. The chain's CDR3 is CAWSVRGINQPQHF. The CDR3 nucleotides are TGTGCCTGGAGTGTAAGGGGGATCAATCAGCCCCAGCATTTT.

The V gene is TRBV5-4, the J gene TRBJ2-1; 15 bases align to TRBD2. This CDR3 contains 16 residues. The V segment lost 3 bases and the J segment 16 bases; nucleotides outside the gene matches: 14. Germline CDR1 is SGHNT and CDR2 is YYREEE (reference sequence). The CDR3 region has the DNA TGTGCCAGCAGCTCTCCCCCGGCCGGGACTAGCGGGAGGATATTCTTC. This sequence encodes CASSSPPAGTSGRIFF. Variable domain in full (rest from reference TRBV5-4 and TRBJ2-1): ETGVTQSPTHLIKTRGQQVTLRCSSQSGHNTVSWYQQALGQGPQFIFQYYREEENGRGNFPPRFSGLQFPNYSSELNVNALELDDSALYLCASSSPPAGTSGRIFFGPGTRLTVL.

This chain uses TRBV5-6 with TRBJ2-2; TRBD2 matches 8 bases. This CDR3 spans 16 amino acids. Germline CDR1 and CDR2: SGHDT and YYEEEE. V trimming: 6 bases; J trimming: 4 bases; junction bases outside the gene matches: 11. For the CDR3, the DNA is TGTGCCAGCAAGGCTAGGACTAGCTCTAGCACCGGGGAGCTGTTTTTT. This translates into CASKARTSSSTGELFF.

The J gene is TRBJ2-7, the V gene TRBV6-6; a possible D gene is TRBD1 (7 bases). Germline loops: CDR1 MNHNY, CDR2 SVGAGI (reference sequence). CDR3 length: 15 residues. Trimming removed 1 base from V and 2 bases from J, with 12 bases in between. The CDR3: CASSYLEGQTYEQYF. As DNA, the CDR3 is TGTGCCAGCAGTTACTTGGAGGGACAGACCTACGAGCAGTACTTC.

This clone was seen just once. This chain links TRBV6-5 with TRBJ2-7; 14 bases align to TRBD2. CDR3 length: 16 residues. Per the germline V gene, CDR1 is MNHEY and CDR2 is SVGAGI. The trim removed 1 base at V and 5 bases at J, leaving 4 bases unmatched. This CDR3 reads CASSYYGGLAGDEQYF. For the CDR3, the DNA is TGTGCCAGCAGTTACTATGGGGGACTAGCGGGAGACGAGCAGTACTTC.

The chain is built from TRBV7-8 and TRBJ1-2; 8 nucleotides match TRBD1. This CDR3 spans 17 amino acids. Looked up from germline, CDR1 is SGHVS and CDR2 is FQNEAQ. The V segment lost 1 base and the J segment 8 bases; nucleotides outside the gene matches: 15. CDR3 amino acids: CASSLVIRQGAIYGYTF. Here the CDR3 DNA reads TGTGCCAGCAGCTTAGTAATAAGGCAGGGGGCGATATACGGCTACACCTTC.

The chain employs TRBV30 and TRBJ2-5; 9 bases map to TRBD1. Germline lookup yields CDR1 GTSNPN and CDR2 SVGIG (reference sequence). Trimming took 1 base from V and 2 from J; bases not matched to a gene: 5. The CDR3 totals 15 residues. This chain's CDR3 is CAWSDGQGKQETQYF. The CDR3 coding sequence is TGTGCCTGGAGTGACGGACAGGGGAAACAAGAGACCCAGTACTTC.

The V call is TRBV6-4, the J call TRBJ2-3; TRBD1 is a possible D gene (5 bases). Germline values: CDR1 MRHNA, CDR2 SNTAGT. Trimming shortened V by 0 bases and J by 2 bases, and 9 bases separated the two germline ends. The CDR3 spans 15 residues. The CDR3 nucleotides read TGTGCCAGCAGTGACTCGGGCAGGGTCACAGATACGCAGTATTTT. As protein: CASSDSGRVTDTQYF.

This chain joins TRBV7-8 and TRBJ1-6; maybe TRBD1 (5 bases). Germline CDR1 reads SGHVS; CDR2 reads FQNEAQ. The CDR3 is made up of 15 amino acids. The germline V and J ends were trimmed by 7 bases and 10 bases, with 20 bases remaining between them. CDR3 in amino acids: CASTLPARAGSPLHF. The CDR3 DNA is TGTGCCAGCACCCTACCCGCCAGGGCCGGCTCACCCCTCCACTTT.

This clone has a handful of counts. The rearrangement links TRBV7-9 to TRBJ1-4, with D possibly TRBD1 on 6 matching bases. This CDR3 has 15 amino acids. The ends were cut back, 2 bases at V and 3 bases at J, with 10 bases in the middle. Per germline, CDR1 SEHNR and CDR2 FQNEAQ (reference sequence). The CDR3 DNA reads TGTGCCAGCAGCTTACAAAGGACAGCTAATGAAAAACTGTTTTTT. Translated, it gives CASSLQRTANEKLFF. The complete variable domain, with remaining parts taken from reference TRBV7-9 and TRBJ1-4, reads DTGVSQNPRHKITKRGQNVTFRCDPISEHNRLYWYRQTLGQGPEFLTYFQNEAQLEKSRLLSDRFSAERPKGSFSTLEIQRTEQGDSAMYLCASSLQRTANEKLFFGSGTQLSVL.

This chain uses TRBV5-6 with TRBJ2-7; D might be TRBD2 (5 bases). Germline V lookup: CDR1 SGHDT, CDR2 YYEEEE. V dropped 3 bases and J dropped 10 bases, with 11 bases sitting between them. The CDR3 spans 11 residues. CDR3 in amino acids: CASSYRLSQYF. The CDR3 nucleotides are TGTGCCAGCAGCTATCGACTAAGCCAGTACTTC.

The chain recombines TRBV5-1 with TRBJ2-1, with D maybe TRBD1 (5 bases). The CDR3 runs to 13 residues. CDR1 and CDR2 from the germline V gene are SGHRS and YFSETQ. The V and J ends lost 4 bases and 9 bases respectively, with 14 bases between them. The CDR3 DNA sequence: TGCGCCAGCAGCGGCAATTCAGGGCGTGAGCAGTTCTTC. Its protein product is CASSGNSGREQFF.

The CDR3 DNA reads TGCGCCAGCAGCCAAGGCCCCAGGAATGAAAAACTGTTTTTT. The encoded protein is CASSQGPRNEKLFF. V gene TRBV4-3 combines with J gene TRBJ1-4; the D is unclear. This CDR3 has 14 residues. Trimming removed 1 base from V and 5 bases from J, with 8 bases in between. Germline assignment: CDR1 LGHNA and CDR2 YSLEER.

This sequence joins TRBV19 and TRBJ2-3; tentatively, D is TRBD2 (5 bases). The germline V gene has CDR1 LNHDA and CDR2 SQIVND (reference sequence). The CDR3 totals 13 residues. V gave up 6 bases and J gave up 2 bases, with 9 bases separating them. The CDR3 sequence is CASSTGLTDTQYF. The CDR3 DNA reads TGTGCCAGTAGCACCGGACTCACAGATACGCAGTATTTT. Full variable domain (missing parts from reference TRBV19 and TRBJ2-3): DGGITQSPKYLFRKEGQNVTLSCEQNLNHDAMYWYRQDPGQGLRLIYYSQIVNDFQKGDIAEGYSVSREKKESFPLTVTSAQKNPTAFYLCASSTGLTDTQYFGPGTRLTVL.